The clone carrying this TCR beta chain was detected only a few times. Its cognate antigen is unknown. MiXCR, run by TCRdb on the 5' RACE reads, gives a single entry per CDR3 protein. The table includes around 250,000 distinct CDR3 sequences, 16% detected once. This entry comes from a study of T-cell memory formation after mild COVID-19. The CDR3 loop spans 14 amino acids. Per germline, CDR1 SGHRS and CDR2 YFSETQ. Deletions cut 4 bases from V and 6 bases from J, with 16 bases between. Study-wide findings and caveats: In pre-infection memory, a portion of responding clones appeared, which suggested that cross-reactive memory joined.

Sequencing input: PBMCs or a T cell subset sorted from them (not recorded which). This chain uses TRBV5-1 with TRBJ1-2; TRBD1 is a possible D gene (5 bases). This clonotype originated in a man younger than 35 who had mild COVID-19 (a few samples of this study predate the infection). Cell type and time point are not known. CDR3 nucleotides: TGCGCCAGCAGCGCCGGGACCTTGCAGGATGGCTACACCTTC. Its protein product is CASSAGTLQDGYTF.